Listed below are T cell receptor beta chains from one sample, sequenced in a study of blood T cell repertoires in COVID-19. Measured with immunoSEQ multiplex PCR; TCRdb has only the in-frame clones, and not every one. Altogether some 240,000 clones are present, around 83% being singletons, with the ten largest covering about 7%. The sequenced sample consisted of PBMCs or T cells enriched from blood (not recorded which). The receptors come from a woman in her forties or fifties who had been exposed to COVID-19. Both conserved end residues are part of each CDR3. Fields, in order: clone size, V gene, J gene, D gene, CDR3 DNA, CDR3 protein. A D gene is named only where the DNA matches it firmly. Only some rows state a clone size, as once, few, many or a class for expanded clones.

abundance: NA; v_gene: TRBV11-2; j_gene: TRBJ2-3; d_gene: TRBD1; CDR3nt: TGTGCCAGCAGCGAAGCGGGACAGGGGATTGGGGATACGCAGTATTTT; CDR3aa: CASSEAGQGIGDTQYF
abundance: NA; v_gene: TRBV27; j_gene: TRBJ2-1; d_gene: NA; CDR3nt: TGTGCCAGCAGCACAATTACAGGAGACGTTTATCGGAATGAGCAGTTCTTC; CDR3aa: CASSTITGDVYRNEQFF
abundance: NA; v_gene: TRBV19; j_gene: TRBJ2-3; d_gene: TRBD2; CDR3nt: TGTGCCAGTAGTATCTTTTCGGGGGGGAGCACAGATACGCAGTATTTT; CDR3aa: CASSIFSGGSTDTQYF
abundance: NA; v_gene: TRBV6-4; j_gene: TRBJ2-2; d_gene: TRBD2; CDR3nt: TGTGCCAGCAGTGAGTCGGGGAGGGGCACCGGGGAGCTGTTTTTT; CDR3aa: CASSESGRGTGELFF
abundance: NA; v_gene: TRBV15; j_gene: TRBJ1-6; d_gene: TRBD1; CDR3nt: TGTGCCACCAGCAGTGTACGCGAAACAGGGGTTAGATCACCCCTCCACTTT; CDR3aa: CATSSVRETGVRSPLHF
abundance: few; v_gene: TRBV6-1; j_gene: TRBJ2-1; d_gene: NA; CDR3nt: TGTGCCAGCAGTGAAGCTGCGGGCGCCTACAATGAGCAGTTCTTC; CDR3aa: CASSEAAGAYNEQFF
abundance: NA; v_gene: TRBV19; j_gene: TRBJ1-4; d_gene: NA; CDR3nt: TGTGCCAGTAGTATATTCATTTCGGGTGCAACTAATGAAAAACTGTTTTTT; CDR3aa: CASSIFISGATNEKLFF
abundance: NA; v_gene: TRBV19; j_gene: TRBJ1-5; d_gene: TRBD1; CDR3nt: TGTGCCAGTACTCCGGGACAGGGGAATCAGCCCCAGCATTTT; CDR3aa: CASTPGQGNQPQHF
abundance: NA; v_gene: TRBV9; j_gene: TRBJ2-7; d_gene: NA; CDR3nt: TGTGCCAGCAGCACAGGGCCGGGACCCGCGACCGAGCAGTACTTC; CDR3aa: CASSTGPGPATEQYF
abundance: NA; v_gene: TRBV7-9; j_gene: TRBJ1-6; d_gene: TRBD1; CDR3nt: TGTGCCAGCAGCTTGACAGGGAATTCCAATTCACCCCTCCACTTT; CDR3aa: CASSLTGNSNSPLHF
abundance: NA; v_gene: TRBV28; j_gene: TRBJ2-3; d_gene: TRBD2; CDR3nt: TGTGCCAGCATCCGCGGGGGGAGGGATACGCAGTATTTT; CDR3aa: CASIRGGRDTQYF
abundance: NA; v_gene: TRBV7-3; j_gene: TRBJ2-4; d_gene: NA; CDR3nt: TGTGCCAGCAGCTTAACACAGAAAAACATTCAGTACTTC; CDR3aa: CASSLTQKNIQYF
abundance: NA; v_gene: TRBV27; j_gene: TRBJ1-1; d_gene: TRBD1; CDR3nt: TGTGCCAGCAGTTTTTCCCGCGGGACAGCTTCCCCGCCGTTGAACACTGAAGCTTTCTTT; CDR3aa: CASSFSRGTASPPLNTEAFF
abundance: once; v_gene: TRBV5-1; j_gene: TRBJ2-3; d_gene: NA; CDR3nt: TGCGCCAGCAGGTCGACAAACGGGGTCACAGATACGCAGTATTTT; CDR3aa: CASRSTNGVTDTQYF
abundance: NA; v_gene: TRBV5-1; j_gene: TRBJ1-2; d_gene: TRBD1; CDR3nt: TGCGCCAGCAGCTTGGCCTCGTTGGACAGGGGAGGGGGCTACACCTTC; CDR3aa: CASSLASLDRGGGYTF
abundance: NA; v_gene: TRBV29-1; j_gene: TRBJ1-1; d_gene: NA; CDR3nt: TGCAGCGTTGGGGACACCTACCTTGAAGCTTTCTTT; CDR3aa: CSVGDTYLEAFF
abundance: NA; v_gene: TRBV7-9; j_gene: TRBJ1-2; d_gene: TRBD1; CDR3nt: TGTGCCAGCAGCCCCTCCCCCAGGGGGCTCGCCTATGGCTACACCTTC; CDR3aa: CASSPSPRGLAYGYTF
abundance: many; v_gene: TRBV9; j_gene: TRBJ2-3; d_gene: TRBD2; CDR3nt: TGTGCCAGCAGCGTAGTTAGCGGGGGCACAGATACGCAGTATTTT; CDR3aa: CASSVVSGGTDTQYF
abundance: NA; v_gene: TRBV30; j_gene: TRBJ1-4; d_gene: TRBD1; CDR3nt: TGTGCCCACGGGACAGGGAGAAATGAAAAACTGTTTTTT; CDR3aa: CAHGTGRNEKLFF
abundance: NA; v_gene: TRBV4-1; j_gene: TRBJ1-6; d_gene: NA; CDR3nt: TGCGCCAGCAGCCAGTGGGGGGGTAGCTCCTATAATTCACCCCTCCACTTT; CDR3aa: CASSQWGGSSYNSPLHF
abundance: NA; v_gene: TRBV2; j_gene: TRBJ1-1; d_gene: TRBD1; CDR3nt: TGTGCCAGCAGCGAGGAGGGACAGGGCGGGTTTGGGACTGAAGCTTTCTTT; CDR3aa: CASSEEGQGGFGTEAFF
abundance: few; v_gene: TRBV28; j_gene: TRBJ2-4; d_gene: TRBD2; CDR3nt: TGTGCCAGCACCCCCGGGAGGAAGAGCATTCAGTACTTC; CDR3aa: CASTPGRKSIQYF
abundance: NA; v_gene: TRBV3-1/TRBV3-2; j_gene: TRBJ1-1; d_gene: NA; CDR3nt: TGTGCCAGCAGCCAAGAGTCGGGACAAAAGAACACTGAAGCTTTCTTT; CDR3aa: CASSQESGQKNTEAFF
abundance: few; v_gene: TRBV18; j_gene: TRBJ2-7; d_gene: NA; CDR3nt: TGTGCCAGCTCACCAGGGGCAAATTACGAGCAGTACTTC; CDR3aa: CASSPGANYEQYF
abundance: NA; v_gene: TRBV29-1; j_gene: TRBJ2-7; d_gene: TRBD1; CDR3nt: TGCAGCCCCTGGGACAGGACAACCTACGAGCAGTACTTC; CDR3aa: CSPWDRTTYEQYF
abundance: NA; v_gene: TRBV7-9; j_gene: TRBJ2-3; d_gene: TRBD1; CDR3nt: TGTGCCAGCAGGGCCGGGACAGGGGGGTCGGCAGATACGCAGTATTTT; CDR3aa: CASRAGTGGSADTQYF
abundance: NA; v_gene: TRBV12-5; j_gene: TRBJ2-3; d_gene: TRBD2; CDR3nt: TGTGCTAGTGGTTATGCCCACTTTGGACTAGCGGGGACCACAGATACGCAGTATTTT; CDR3aa: CASGYAHFGLAGTTDTQYF
abundance: NA; v_gene: TRBV18; j_gene: TRBJ2-5; d_gene: NA; CDR3nt: TGTGCCAGCTCACAGGACAGACAAGAGACCCAGTACTTC; CDR3aa: CASSQDRQETQYF
abundance: once; v_gene: TRBV7-7; j_gene: TRBJ2-3; d_gene: TRBD2; CDR3nt: TGTGCCAGCAGTAAGACTAGCGGGGTTACAGATACGCAGTATTTT; CDR3aa: CASSKTSGVTDTQYF
abundance: NA; v_gene: TRBV10-3; j_gene: TRBJ2-2; d_gene: NA; CDR3nt: TGTGCCATCAGTGAGTCGAAGTCGGGCACCGGGGAGCTGTTTTTT; CDR3aa: CAISESKSGTGELFF
abundance: NA; v_gene: TRBV7-6; j_gene: TRBJ1-4; d_gene: TRBD1; CDR3nt: TGTGCCAGCAGCTCCGGTAGACAGGGAGCGATAGAAAAACTGTTTTTT; CDR3aa: CASSSGRQGAIEKLFF
abundance: few; v_gene: TRBV7-2; j_gene: TRBJ1-6; d_gene: NA; CDR3nt: TGTGCCAGCAGCTTACTAGTGACAGTGAATTCACCCCTCCACTTT; CDR3aa: CASSLLVTVNSPLHF
abundance: NA; v_gene: TRBV30; j_gene: TRBJ1-6; d_gene: NA; CDR3nt: TGTGCCTACCATTTACGGGGGACCGCCCGCAATTCACCCCTCCACTTT; CDR3aa: CAYHLRGTARNSPLHF
abundance: NA; v_gene: TRBV4-3; j_gene: TRBJ2-2; d_gene: NA; CDR3nt: TGCGCCAGCAGCCGGCGTCCGGGAGTCGGGGAGCTGTTTTTT; CDR3aa: CASSRRPGVGELFF
abundance: NA; v_gene: TRBV21-1; j_gene: TRBJ2-5; d_gene: NA; CDR3nt: TGTGCCAGCAGCAAAAGGGGGTTTGGACTAGTCCAAGAGACCCAGTACTTC; CDR3aa: CASSKRGFGLVQETQYF
abundance: NA; v_gene: TRBV7-2; j_gene: TRBJ1-5; d_gene: NA; CDR3nt: TGTGCCAGCAGCTTGGTAGGGGTCTCGTATAGCAATCAGCCCCAGCATTTT; CDR3aa: CASSLVGVSYSNQPQHF
abundance: NA; v_gene: TRBV7-2; j_gene: TRBJ1-2; d_gene: NA; CDR3nt: TGTGCCAGCAGCCCAGGGATCGGTAACTATGGCTACACCTTC; CDR3aa: CASSPGIGNYGYTF
abundance: NA; v_gene: TRBV11-2; j_gene: TRBJ2-7; d_gene: NA; CDR3nt: TGTGCCAGCAGCTTAGATATAGCTTTCTACGAGCAGTACTTC; CDR3aa: CASSLDIAFYEQYF
abundance: NA; v_gene: TRBV7-2; j_gene: TRBJ1-2; d_gene: TRBD1; CDR3nt: TGTGCCAGCAGCTTATTCGTCGGACAGGGGAACTATGGCTACACCTTC; CDR3aa: CASSLFVGQGNYGYTF
abundance: NA; v_gene: TRBV12-5; j_gene: TRBJ1-2; d_gene: NA; CDR3nt: TGTGCTAGTGGTTTGGTGCTGGGGGCGGCTGGCTACACCTTC; CDR3aa: CASGLVLGAAGYTF
abundance: NA; v_gene: TRBV6-1; j_gene: TRBJ1-3; d_gene: NA; CDR3nt: TGTGCCAGCAGTGAAACGGGAAACTCTGGAAACACCATATATTTT; CDR3aa: CASSETGNSGNTIYF
abundance: few; v_gene: TRBV6-5; j_gene: TRBJ2-7; d_gene: NA; CDR3nt: TGTGCCAGCAGTTACTCCACAACAGGTTACTCCTACGAGCAGTACTTC; CDR3aa: CASSYSTTGYSYEQYF
abundance: once; v_gene: TRBV27; j_gene: TRBJ2-7; d_gene: TRBD1; CDR3nt: TGTGCCAGCAGTTTGGCGGGACAGGGGGCCTACGAGCAGTACTTC; CDR3aa: CASSLAGQGAYEQYF
abundance: NA; v_gene: TRBV6-5; j_gene: TRBJ1-1; d_gene: TRBD1; CDR3nt: TGTGCCAGCAGTTCATACCGGGACAGTAGAACTGAAGCTTTCTTT; CDR3aa: CASSSYRDSRTEAFF
abundance: NA; v_gene: TRBV4-3; j_gene: TRBJ1-1; d_gene: NA; CDR3nt: TGCGCCAGCAGCCTTTCAGACAGAGACTACACTGAAGCTTTCTTT; CDR3aa: CASSLSDRDYTEAFF
abundance: NA; v_gene: TRBV15; j_gene: TRBJ1-5; d_gene: TRBD1; CDR3nt: TGTGCCACCAGCAGAGATAAACCCCCCCCAGGGGGCGAAAGCAATCAGCCCCAGCATTTT; CDR3aa: CATSRDKPPPGGESNQPQHF
abundance: NA; v_gene: TRBV30; j_gene: TRBJ2-3; d_gene: TRBD1; CDR3nt: TGTGCCTGGAGTGCAACCCTCTCACAGGGGTCCAGCACAGATACGCAGTATTTT; CDR3aa: CAWSATLSQGSSTDTQYF
abundance: NA; v_gene: TRBV9; j_gene: TRBJ1-3; d_gene: NA; CDR3nt: TGTGCCAGCAGCGTAGGAGACAGCCAGGCCTCTGGAAACACCATATATTTT; CDR3aa: CASSVGDSQASGNTIYF
abundance: NA; v_gene: TRBV14; j_gene: TRBJ1-3; d_gene: NA; CDR3nt: TGTGCCAGCAGCCCTACGTCCCTCTCTGGAAACACCATATATTTT; CDR3aa: CASSPTSLSGNTIYF
abundance: NA; v_gene: TRBV5-5; j_gene: TRBJ1-4; d_gene: NA; CDR3nt: TGTGCCAGCAGACCCCCGGGGGTTGACGAAAAACTGTTTTTT; CDR3aa: CASRPPGVDEKLFF
abundance: few; v_gene: TRBV3-1/TRBV3-2; j_gene: TRBJ1-5; d_gene: TRBD1; CDR3nt: TGTGCCAGCACCCATATCATCCGGGACAGTAATCAGCCCCAGCATTTT; CDR3aa: CASTHIIRDSNQPQHF
abundance: NA; v_gene: TRBV10-2; j_gene: TRBJ2-3; d_gene: TRBD2; CDR3nt: TGCGCCAGCAGCGAAGTCCCTTACCGGGGGGGAACAGATACGCAGTATTTT; CDR3aa: CASSEVPYRGGTDTQYF
abundance: NA; v_gene: TRBV11-1; j_gene: TRBJ2-3; d_gene: NA; CDR3nt: TGTGCCAGCAGCTTAGAGCGTAGTCCCCCAGATACGCAGTATTTT; CDR3aa: CASSLERSPPDTQYF
abundance: NA; v_gene: TRBV11-3; j_gene: TRBJ2-1; d_gene: NA; CDR3nt: TGTGCCAGCAGCGAAGACAGGGCGGGGAATGAGCAGTTCTTC; CDR3aa: CASSEDRAGNEQFF
abundance: once; v_gene: TRBV19; j_gene: TRBJ1-2; d_gene: NA; CDR3nt: TGTGCCAGTAGTCCGGAGTATGGGAGCTATGGCTACACCTTC; CDR3aa: CASSPEYGSYGYTF